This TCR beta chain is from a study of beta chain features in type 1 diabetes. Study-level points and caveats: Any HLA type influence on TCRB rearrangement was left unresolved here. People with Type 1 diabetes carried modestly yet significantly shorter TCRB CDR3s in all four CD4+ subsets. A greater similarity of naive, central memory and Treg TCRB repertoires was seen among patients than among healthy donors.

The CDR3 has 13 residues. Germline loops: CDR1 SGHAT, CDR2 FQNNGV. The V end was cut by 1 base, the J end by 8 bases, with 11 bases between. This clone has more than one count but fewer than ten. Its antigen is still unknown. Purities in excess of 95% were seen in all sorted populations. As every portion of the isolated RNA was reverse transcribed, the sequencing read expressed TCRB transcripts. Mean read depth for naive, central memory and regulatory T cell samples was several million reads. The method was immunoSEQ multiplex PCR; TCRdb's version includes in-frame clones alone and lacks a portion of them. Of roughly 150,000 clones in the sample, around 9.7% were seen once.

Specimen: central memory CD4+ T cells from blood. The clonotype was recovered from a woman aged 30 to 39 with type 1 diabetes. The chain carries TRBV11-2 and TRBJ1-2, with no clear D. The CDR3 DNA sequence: TGTGCCAGCAGCTTAGTCGAGGGTATGGGCTACACCTTC. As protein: CASSLVEGMGYTF.